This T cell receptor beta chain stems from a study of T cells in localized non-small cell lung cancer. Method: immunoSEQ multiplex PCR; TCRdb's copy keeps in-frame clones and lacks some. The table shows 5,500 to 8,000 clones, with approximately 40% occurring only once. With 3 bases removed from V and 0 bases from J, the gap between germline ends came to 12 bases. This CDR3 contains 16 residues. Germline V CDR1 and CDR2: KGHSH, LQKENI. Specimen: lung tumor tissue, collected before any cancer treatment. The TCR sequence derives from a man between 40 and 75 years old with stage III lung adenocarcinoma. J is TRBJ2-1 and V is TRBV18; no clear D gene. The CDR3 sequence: CASSPEAPGSYNEQFF. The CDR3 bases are TGTGCCAGCTCACCTGAAGCGCCAGGCTCCTACAATGAGCAGTTCTTC.